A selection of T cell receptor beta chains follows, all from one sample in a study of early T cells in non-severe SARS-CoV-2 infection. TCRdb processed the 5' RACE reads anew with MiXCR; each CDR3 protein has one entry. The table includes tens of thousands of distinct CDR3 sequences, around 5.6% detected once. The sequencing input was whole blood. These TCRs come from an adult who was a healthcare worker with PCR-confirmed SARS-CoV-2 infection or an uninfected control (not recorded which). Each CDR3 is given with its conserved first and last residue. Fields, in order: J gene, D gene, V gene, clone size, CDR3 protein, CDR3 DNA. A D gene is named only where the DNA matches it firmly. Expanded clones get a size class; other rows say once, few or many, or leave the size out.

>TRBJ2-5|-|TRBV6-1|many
CASSDGAGTQETQYF
TGTGCCAGCAGTGACGGGGCCGGGACCCAAGAGACCCAGTACTTC
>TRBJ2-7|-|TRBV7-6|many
CASSLGGTAQYF
TGTGCCAGCAGCTTAGGGGGAACGGCGCAGTACTTC
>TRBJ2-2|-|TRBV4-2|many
CASSQDPNTGELFF
TGTGCCAGCAGCCAGGACCCTAACACCGGGGAGCTGTTTTTT
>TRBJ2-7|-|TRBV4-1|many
CASSHSDSKSYEQYF
TGCGCCAGCAGCCATTCTGACAGTAAATCCTACGAGCAGTACTTC
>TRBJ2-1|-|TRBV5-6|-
CASSLGGSGATYNEQFF
TGTGCCAGCAGCTTGGGGGGTAGCGGAGCTACCTACAATGAGCAGTTCTTC
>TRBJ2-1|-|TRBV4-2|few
CASSQERLLGDEQFF
TGTGCCAGCAGCCAAGAACGACTCCTGGGCGATGAGCAGTTCTTC
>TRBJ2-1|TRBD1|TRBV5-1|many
CASSPPGQGVDNEQFF
TGCGCCAGCAGCCCCCCCGGACAGGGGGTGGACAATGAGCAGTTCTTC
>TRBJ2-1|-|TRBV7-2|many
CASSHLGGRGSYNEQFF
TGTGCCAGCAGCCACCTCGGGGGCAGGGGATCCTACAATGAGCAGTTCTTC
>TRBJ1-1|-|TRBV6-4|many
CATRRTQQNTEAFF
TGTGCCACGCGGCGGACACAACAGAACACTGAAGCTTTCTTT
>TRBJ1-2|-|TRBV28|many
CASSLFGGHYTF
TGTGCCAGCAGTTTATTCGGAGGCCACTACACCTTC
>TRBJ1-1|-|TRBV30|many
CAWSVVGTEAFF
TGTGCCTGGAGTGTTGTTGGCACTGAAGCTTTCTTT
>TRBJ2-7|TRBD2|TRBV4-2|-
CASSQRTSGESYEQYF
TGTGCCAGCAGCCAGCGGACTAGTGGCGAGTCCTACGAGCAGTACTTC
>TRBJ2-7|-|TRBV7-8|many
CASSIRDRNYEQYF
TGTGCCAGCAGCATAAGGGACCGAAACTACGAGCAGTACTTC
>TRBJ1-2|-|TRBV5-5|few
CASSLDTRYTF
TGTGCCAGCAGCTTGGACACGCGCTACACCTTC
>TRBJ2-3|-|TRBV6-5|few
CASSYTHGYTQYF
TGTGCCAGCAGTTACACCCACGGGTATACGCAGTATTTT
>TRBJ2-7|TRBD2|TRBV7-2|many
CASSSGTSGNGQYF
TGTGCCAGCAGCTCCGGGACTAGCGGGAACGGGCAGTACTTC